This is a list of T cell receptor beta chains from one sample in a study of T-cell memory formation after mild COVID-19. MiXCR, applied by TCRdb to the 5' RACE reads, yields one record per CDR3 protein. The table records around 340,000 distinct CDR3 sequences, around 15% of them present only once. The specimen sequenced was PBMCs or a T cell subset sorted from them (not recorded which). These receptors all stem from a man aged 18 to 35 who had mild COVID-19 (a few samples of this study predate the infection). Cell type and time point are not known. The CDR3 runs from the conserved cysteine through the conserved F or W. Fields, in order: V gene, D gene, clone size, J gene, CDR3 length, CDR3 protein, CDR3 DNA. The D gene is left open where the match is weak. A row's size may be missing; if present it is once, few, many or a size class.

V: TRBV6-2/TRBV6-3; D: -; size: -; J: TRBJ1-1; length: 14; CDR3: CASSPLRQNTEAFF; DNA: TGTGCCAGCAGCCCGCTTCGGCAGAACACTGAAGCTTTCTTT
V: TRBV7-2; D: -; size: few; J: TRBJ2-5; length: 14; CDR3: CASSLGPFSGTQYF; DNA: TGTGCCAGCAGCTTGGGACCGTTCTCCGGGACCCAGTACTTC
V: TRBV27; D: TRBD2; size: few; J: TRBJ2-3; length: 14; CDR3: CATGGGLFTDTQYF; DNA: TGTGCCACCGGGGGGGGCCTATTCACAGATACGCAGTATTTT
V: TRBV12-3/TRBV12-4; D: -; size: few; J: TRBJ2-2; length: 12; CDR3: CASTRGNGELFF; DNA: TGTGCCAGCACCCGAGGAAACGGGGAGCTGTTTTTT
V: TRBV11-2; D: -; size: -; J: TRBJ2-5; length: 13; CDR3: CASSLGVKETQYF; DNA: TGTGCCAGCAGCTTAGGAGTTAAAGAGACCCAGTACTTC
V: TRBV4-1; D: -; size: few; J: TRBJ2-1; length: 15; CDR3: CASSPRTGGDGEQFF; DNA: TGCGCCAGCAGCCCCCGGACTGGGGGTGACGGTGAGCAGTTCTTC
V: TRBV27; D: TRBD1; size: many; J: TRBJ2-2; length: 16; CDR3: CASSHRGPPRTGELFF; DNA: TGTGCCAGCAGTCACAGGGGTCCCCCCCGCACCGGGGAGCTGTTTTTT
V: TRBV20-1; D: -; size: -; J: TRBJ1-1; length: 13; CDR3: CSARAQRGTEAFF; DNA: TGCAGTGCTAGAGCACAGCGGGGAACTGAAGCTTTCTTT
V: TRBV20-1; D: TRBD1; size: few; J: TRBJ1-5; length: 14; CDR3: CSASQTGDNQPQHF; DNA: TGCAGTGCTAGCCAGACAGGGGACAATCAGCCCCAGCATTTT
V: TRBV5-4; D: -; size: -; J: TRBJ1-1; length: 14; CDR3: CASSLLVANTEAFF; DNA: TGTGCCAGCAGTCTGCTCGTAGCGAACACTGAAGCTTTCTTT
V: TRBV12-3/TRBV12-4; D: -; size: few; J: TRBJ1-1; length: 14; CDR3: CASSLAQMNTEAFF; DNA: TGTGCCAGCAGTTTAGCACAGATGAACACTGAAGCTTTCTTT
V: TRBV7-9; D: -; size: -; J: TRBJ2-6; length: 22; CDR3: CASSLWRTGRLAGYSGANVLTF; DNA: TGTGCCAGCAGCTTATGGCGGACAGGGCGCCTAGCGGGGTATTCTGGGGCCAACGTCCTGACTTTC
V: TRBV5-8; D: TRBD1; size: few; J: TRBJ2-1; length: 15; CDR3: CASSRTPGQGREQFF; DNA: TGTGCCAGCAGCCGAACTCCCGGACAGGGCCGGGAGCAGTTCTTC
V: TRBV12-3/TRBV12-4; D: -; size: many; J: TRBJ1-3; length: 13; CDR3: CASTSGSGNTIYF; DNA: TGTGCCAGCACCTCCGGTTCTGGAAACACCATATATTTT
V: TRBV5-6; D: -; size: -; J: TRBJ1-6; length: 17; CDR3: CASSLIVGPGDNSPLHF; DNA: TGTGCCAGCAGCTTGATTGTGGGCCCTGGAGATAATTCACCCCTCCACTTT